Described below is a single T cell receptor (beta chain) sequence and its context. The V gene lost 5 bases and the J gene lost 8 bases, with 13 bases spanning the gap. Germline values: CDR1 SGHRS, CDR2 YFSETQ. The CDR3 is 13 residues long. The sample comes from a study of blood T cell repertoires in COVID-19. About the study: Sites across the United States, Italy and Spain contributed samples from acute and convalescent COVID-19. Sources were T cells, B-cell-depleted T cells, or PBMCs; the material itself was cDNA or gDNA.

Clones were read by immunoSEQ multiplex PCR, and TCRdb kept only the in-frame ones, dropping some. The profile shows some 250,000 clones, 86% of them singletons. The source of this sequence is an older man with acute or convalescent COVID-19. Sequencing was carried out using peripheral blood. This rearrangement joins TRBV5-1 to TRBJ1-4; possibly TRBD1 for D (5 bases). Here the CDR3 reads CASSPGSGEKLFF. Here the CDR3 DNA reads TGCGCCAGCAGTCCAGGGTCCGGAGAAAAACTGTTTTTT.